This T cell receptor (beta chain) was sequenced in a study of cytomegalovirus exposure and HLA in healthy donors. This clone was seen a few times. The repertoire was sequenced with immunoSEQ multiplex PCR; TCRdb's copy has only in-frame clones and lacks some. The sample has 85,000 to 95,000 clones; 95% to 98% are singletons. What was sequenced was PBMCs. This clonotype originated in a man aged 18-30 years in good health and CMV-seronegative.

Here the CDR3 reads CASSQDSLGQGPTQYF. As DNA, the CDR3 is TGCGCCAGCAGCCAAGATAGTTTAGGGCAGGGGCCTACGCAGTATTTT. The V and J genes are TRBV4-1 and TRBJ2-3; perhaps TRBD1 as D (6 bases). V shed 0 bases and J shed 8 bases, with 18 bases lying between them. CDR1 and CDR2 from the germline V gene are MGHRA and YSYEKL. The length of the CDR3 is 16 residues.